The 30 T cell receptor beta chains below were found in one sample sequenced in a study of blood T cell repertoires in COVID-19. The data were produced by immunoSEQ multiplex PCR, yet TCRdb's version contains in-frame clones alone and is incomplete. Among about 24,000 clones listed, approximately 90% were seen once. Sequenced material: peripheral blood. These receptors all stem from a man aged 65 to 85 with active COVID-19.

The chain uses TRBV25-1 and TRBJ2-7; TRBD2 might be the D (5 bases). This CDR3 is built from 14 residues. The germline CDR1 and CDR2 sequences are MGHDK and SYGVNS. Trimming stripped 5 bases from V and 0 bases from J, with 11 bases between. Written as DNA, the CDR3 is TGTGCCAGCAGTAACGGACTTATCTCCTACGAGCAGTACTTC. It codes for CASSNGLISYEQYF.

The chain recombines TRBV7-8 with TRBJ1-5; a weak D match, TRBD1 (5 bases). V was clipped by 1 base and J by 2 bases, with 9 bases between them. The V gene's germline CDR1 is SGHVS and CDR2 FQNEAQ. The CDR3 loop spans 15 amino acids. CDR3 protein: CASSLVPGRNQPQHF. CDR3 coding DNA: TGTGCCAGCAGCTTAGTACCAGGGCGCAATCAGCCCCAGCATTTT.

A single count supports this clone. The chain has TRBV7-8 and TRBJ2-3; 7 nucleotides line up with TRBD1. Germline V gives CDR1 SGHVS, CDR2 FQNEAQ. The CDR3 is 14 residues long. J gave up 3 bases and V 6 bases, and 6 bases lay outside the gene matches. For the CDR3, the DNA is TGTGCCAGCAGACAGGGGTCGTTGACAGATACGCAGTATTTT. Its translation: CASRQGSLTDTQYF.

The CDR3 is CASSPRGYEQYF. The CDR3 nucleotides read TGTGCCAGCAGCCCCAGGGGGTACGAGCAGTACTTC. The chain links TRBV16 to TRBJ2-7; TRBD1 matches 7 bases. Germline V gene lookup returns CDR1 KGHSY and CDR2 FQNENV. V gave up 4 bases and J gave up 4 bases; unmatched junction bases: 1. The CDR3 spans 12 residues.

This chain connects TRBV7-9 to TRBJ2-7, with 9 nucleotides matching TRBD2. The CDR3 has 17 amino acids. With V trimmed by 2 bases and J by 0 bases, 8 bases remained unmatched. Germline V gene data show CDR1 as SEHNR and CDR2 as FQNEAQ (reference sequence). In nucleotides, the CDR3 is TGTGCCAGCAGCTTATACAGGGGCGGGAGGGCCTCCTACGAGCAGTACTTC. Protein: CASSLYRGGRASYEQYF.

The V call is TRBV28, the J call TRBJ2-7; tentatively, D is TRBD2 (6 bases). Germline-derived CDR1 and CDR2 are MDHEN and SYDVKM. Trimming stripped 2 bases from V and 0 bases from J, with 11 bases between. This CDR3 comprises 15 residues. The CDR3 spells CASSLLAPSSYEQYF. The CDR3 region has the DNA TGTGCCAGCAGTTTACTAGCGCCGAGCTCCTACGAGCAGTACTTC.

This chain links TRBV5-1 with TRBJ2-3; no firm D call. This CDR3 has 13 residues. The germline V gene encodes CDR1 SGHRS and CDR2 YFSETQ. V lost 2 bases and J 5 bases, leaving 9 bases between the germline ends. CDR3 coding DNA: TGCGCCAGCAGCTTCCGTAGTGGAGATACGCAGTATTTT. Amino acid sequence: CASSFRSGDTQYF.

The chain couples TRBV28 to TRBJ1-2; D is uncertain. The germline V and J ends were trimmed by 2 bases and 8 bases, with 15 bases remaining between them. The CDR3 is 14 residues long. Germline CDR1 and CDR2: MDHEN and SYDVKM. The CDR3: CASSLLPPPKGYTF. As DNA, the CDR3 is TGTGCCAGCAGTTTACTACCCCCTCCGAAGGGCTACACCTTC.

The chain employs TRBV3-1 (or the pseudogene TRBV3-2) and TRBJ1-5; no firm D call. Germline CDR1 reads LGHDT; CDR2 reads YNNKEL (reference sequence). Trimming cost V 0 bases and J 7 bases, with 7 bases left between them. The CDR3 has 13 residues. The CDR3 is CASSQEGRQPQHF. The CDR3 nucleotides read TGTGCCAGCAGCCAAGAAGGGAGGCAGCCCCAGCATTTT.

This clone has a single count. J is TRBJ2-7 and V is TRBV7-8, with 10 bases identical to TRBD1. CDR3 length: 16 amino acids. From germline, CDR1 is SGHVS and CDR2 FQNEAQ. J was trimmed by 4 bases and V by 4 bases; bases with no gene match: 10. In DNA form, the CDR3 reads TGTGCCAGCAGCTGGGGATCCGGGACAGGGGAATACGAGCAGTACTTC. This codes for CASSWGSGTGEYEQYF.

The chain combines TRBV19 with TRBJ2-2, with D perhaps matching TRBD1 (6 bases). Germline V gives CDR1 LNHDA, CDR2 SQIVND (reference sequence). V was pared by 3 bases and J by 1 base, with 12 bases between. This CDR3 spans 16 amino acids. The DNA for the CDR3 is TGTGCCAGTAGTATCCTTTTAGGGGGGAACACCGGGGAGCTGTTTTTT. This gives the protein CASSILLGGNTGELFF.

The rearrangement joins TRBV4-3 to TRBJ2-7, with D unresolved. The V and J ends lost 0 bases and 2 bases respectively, with 8 bases between them. This CDR3 has 14 amino acids. From germline, CDR1 is LGHNA and CDR2 YSLEER. The CDR3 DNA reads TGCGCCAGCAGCCAAGAGGCGCGGACCTACGAGCAGTACTTC. Translating it yields CASSQEARTYEQYF.

V is TRBV7-2 and J is TRBJ1-4; D gene ambiguous. This CDR3 contains 14 residues. Per germline, CDR1 SGHTA and CDR2 FQGNSA. Trimming took off 1 base at V and 3 bases at J, with 6 bases between the two ends. The CDR3 sequence is CASSLGRPNEKLFF. The DNA of the CDR3 is TGTGCCAGCAGCTTAGGCAGGCCTAATGAAAAACTGTTTTTT.

The chain couples TRBV24-1 to TRBJ2-2; the match to TRBD1 covers 7 bases. The junction had 4 bases not matched to a gene; V was cut back by 1 base and J by 0 bases. Looked up from germline, CDR1 is KGHDR and CDR2 is SFDVKD. The CDR3 has 17 amino acids. CDR3: CATSDLGDSPNTGELFF. CDR3 DNA: TGTGCCACCAGTGATTTAGGGGACAGCCCGAACACCGGGGAGCTGTTTTTT.

This chain joins TRBV9 and TRBJ2-7; 9 bases line up with TRBD1. Trimming removed 1 base from V and 1 base from J; junction bases left unmatched: 6. In germline, CDR1 is SGDLS, CDR2 YYNGEE. The CDR3 length is 16 residues. The CDR3, as DNA: TGTGCCAGCAGCGTACATCGGACAGGGGCTTCCTACGAGCAGTACTTC. Amino acids: CASSVHRTGASYEQYF.

This chain connects TRBV9 to TRBJ2-7; D not certain. V lost 0 bases to trimming and J lost 0 bases, with 13 bases between them. The germline CDR1 and CDR2 sequences are SGDLS and YYNGEE. The CDR3 consists of 16 residues. The CDR3 DNA is TGTGCCAGCAGCGTAGAGCGAGGTTCTGACTCCTACGAGCAGTACTTC. Translating it yields CASSVERGSDSYEQYF.

The chain uses TRBV28 and TRBJ2-7, with 7 positions matching TRBD2. V was pared by 5 bases and J by 1 base, with 5 bases of the junction left unmatched. Germline CDR1 reads MDHEN; CDR2 reads SYDVKM. CDR3 length: 14 residues. CDR3 bases: TGTGCCAGCAGTCCCGGGGGGAGGTCCTACGAGCAGTACTTC. Protein: CASSPGGRSYEQYF.

V is TRBV5-8 and J is TRBJ2-1, with TRBD1 identical over 9 bases. The germline gives CDR1 SGHTS, CDR2 YDEGEE. The CDR3 is made up of 20 amino acids. Losses at the gene ends were 2 bases for V and 3 bases for J; bases not matched to a gene: 18. CDR3 region: CASSFRPGQGLPSYYNEQFF. CDR3 in DNA: TGTGCCAGCAGCTTTCGGCCGGGACAGGGTCTACCAAGTTACTACAATGAGCAGTTCTTC. The complete variable domain, with remaining parts taken from reference TRBV5-8 and TRBJ2-1, reads EAGVTQSPTHLIKTRGQQATLRCSPISGHTSVYWYQQALGLGLQFLLWYDEGEERNRGNFPPRFSGRQFPNYSSELNVNALELEDSALYLCASSFRPGQGLPSYYNEQFFGPGTRLTVL.

J is TRBJ1-5 and V is TRBV28; D not resolved. CDR3 size: 15 residues. Germline loops: CDR1 MDHEN, CDR2 SYDVKM. V lost 3 bases and J lost 6, with 15 bases in between. For the CDR3, the DNA is TGTGCCAGCAGTTTCCGGGAGGGTTGGGGTCAGCCCCAGCATTTT. Residues: CASSFREGWGQPQHF.

The chain joins TRBV5-4 to TRBJ2-2; 12 bases agree with TRBD2. The CDR3 runs 15 residues. Trimming at V came to 4 bases and at J to 4 bases, leaving 2 bases not matched to a gene. Looked up from germline, CDR1 is SGHNT and CDR2 is YYREEE (reference sequence). Here the CDR3 reads CASSRLAGATGELFF. The CDR3 DNA reads as TGTGCCAGCAGCCGACTAGCGGGGGCCACCGGGGAGCTGTTTTTT.

The chain joins TRBV24-1 to TRBJ1-5; D not resolved. The CDR3 extends over 14 amino acids. Trimming pared 6 bases from V and 0 bases from J, leaving 8 bases between. CDR1 and CDR2 (germline): KGHDR, SFDVKD. DNA of the CDR3: TGTGCCACCAGTACCTACCTTAGCAATCAGCCCCAGCATTTT. Encoded protein: CATSTYLSNQPQHF.

The chain employs TRBV5-5 and TRBJ1-5; TRBD1 matches 10 bases. Germline V CDR1 and CDR2: SGHKS, YYEKEE (reference sequence). This CDR3 region has 14 residues. V lost 4 bases to trimming and J lost 4 bases; unmatched junction nucleotides: 2. The CDR3 nucleotides are TGTGCCAGCAGCCCGGGACAGGGGAATCAGCCCCAGCATTTT. This encodes CASSPGQGNQPQHF.

The gene calls are TRBV18 and TRBJ2-5; a possible D gene is TRBD2 (6 bases). V lost 4 bases to trimming and J lost 3 bases, with 12 bases between them. CDR1 is KGHSH, CDR2 LQKENI, per germline. This CDR3 region has 14 residues. The CDR3 is CASSLSGLKETQYF. In DNA, the CDR3 is TGTGCCAGCTCACTATCTGGACTAAAAGAGACCCAGTACTTC.

This clone has only one observation. This rearrangement joins TRBV29-1 to TRBJ2-7; 13 bases are shared with TRBD2. Trimming at V came to 7 bases and at J to 1 base, leaving 1 base not matched to a gene. CDR1 and CDR2 (germline): SQVTM, ANQGSEA. This CDR3 is built from 13 residues. CDR3 sequence reads: CSGGLAGSYEQYF. The CDR3 region has the DNA TGCAGCGGGGGACTAGCGGGATCCTACGAGCAGTACTTC.

CDR3 sequence reads: CASSRGTGTVYEQYF. The CDR3 DNA sequence: TGCGCCAGCAGCCGAGGGACAGGGACAGTCTACGAGCAGTACTTC. The rearrangement uses TRBV4-1 and TRBJ2-7; 9 positions match TRBD1. This CDR3 contains 15 residues. Germline loops: CDR1 MGHRA, CDR2 YSYEKL. With V trimmed by 4 bases and J by 3 bases, 7 bases remained unmatched.

Worth noting for this clone: The same CDR3 arises from other DNA sequences in this sample as well. The J gene is TRBJ1-1, the V gene TRBV7-9; no reliable D call. Germline-derived CDR1 and CDR2 are SEHNR and FQNEAQ (reference sequence). The V gene lost 1 base and the J gene lost 0 bases, with 6 bases spanning the gap. The CDR3 is made up of 14 amino acids. The CDR3 is CASSLGQVNTEAFF. Here the CDR3 DNA reads TGTGCCAGCAGCTTAGGGCAGGTGAACACTGAAGCTTTCTTT.

The gene calls are TRBV7-2 and TRBJ2-1; 7 bases are shared with TRBD2. Germline V gene lookup returns CDR1 SGHTA and CDR2 FQGNSA. This CDR3 has 12 residues. V trimming: 2 bases; J trimming: 9 bases; junction bases outside the gene matches: 1. The CDR3 bases are TGTGCCAGCAGCTTATCGGGGGGTGAGCAGTTCTTC. Translating it yields CASSLSGGEQFF.

The gene calls are TRBV18 and TRBJ1-5; D uncertain. CDR1 is KGHSH, CDR2 LQKENI, per germline. CDR3 size: 15 residues. V lost 4 bases, J lost 2 bases, and 12 bases lay in between. DNA for the CDR3: TGTGCCAGCTCACTACAAGGCGCGGGCAATCAGCCCCAGCATTTT. Translation gives CASSLQGAGNQPQHF.

The chain is built from TRBV4-1 and TRBJ1-4; D might be TRBD1 (6 bases). The CDR3 consists of 15 residues. Germline CDR1 reads MGHRA; CDR2 reads YSYEKL. V was cut by 1 base and J by 5 bases, with 11 bases left in between. The CDR3 region has the DNA TGCGCCAGCAGCCAAGCCAAGACAGGAAATGAAAAACTGTTTTTT. It encodes CASSQAKTGNEKLFF.

The chain combines TRBV28 with TRBJ2-3; 11 nucleotides align to TRBD2. V dropped 3 bases and J dropped 6; count of bases not matched to a gene: 11. Per germline, CDR1 MDHEN and CDR2 SYDVKM. The CDR3 covers 17 residues. Written as DNA, the CDR3 is TGTGCCAGCAGTTTTATCCTAGCGGGGGGCCGAGGGGATACGCAGTATTTT. Translated, it gives CASSFILAGGRGDTQYF.